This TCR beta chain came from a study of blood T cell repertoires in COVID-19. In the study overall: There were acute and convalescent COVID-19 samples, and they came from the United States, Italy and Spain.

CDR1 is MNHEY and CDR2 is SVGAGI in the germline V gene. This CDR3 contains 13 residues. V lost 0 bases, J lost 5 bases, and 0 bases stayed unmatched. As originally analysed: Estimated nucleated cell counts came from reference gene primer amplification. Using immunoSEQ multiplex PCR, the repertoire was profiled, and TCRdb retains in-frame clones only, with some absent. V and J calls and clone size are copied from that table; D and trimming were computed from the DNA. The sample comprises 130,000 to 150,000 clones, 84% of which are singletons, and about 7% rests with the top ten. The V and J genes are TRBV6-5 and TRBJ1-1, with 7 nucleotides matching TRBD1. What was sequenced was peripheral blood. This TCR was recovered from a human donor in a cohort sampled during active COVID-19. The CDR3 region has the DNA TGTGCCAGCAGTTACTCGACAGGGACTGAAGCTTTCTTT. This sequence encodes CASSYSTGTEAFF.